These T cell receptor beta chains were read from a single sample in a study of monozygotic twins with inflammatory bowel disease. From the 5' RACE reads, TCRdb lists one entry per CDR3 protein and no DNA. Its table lists approximately 390,000 distinct CDR3 sequences. The sequenced material came from blood. The receptors come from a human donor with ulcerative colitis or Crohn's disease, or a healthy co-twin of an affected twin (not recorded which). The CDR3 runs from the conserved cysteine through the conserved F or W.

>TRBJ2-1|TRBV14
CASSQSATYNEQFF
>TRBJ2-7|TRBV12-3/TRBV12-4
CASSLRDTSYEQYF
>TRBJ2-1|TRBV7-9
CASSQSYGRKGGNEQFF
>TRBJ2-1|TRBV7-9
CASSLARGLYNEQFF
>TRBJ1-2|TRBV30
CAWGGQAYGYTF
>TRBJ1-2|TRBV19
CASSPADRGNYGYTF
>TRBJ1-5|TRBV5-8
CASSWSGASLNQPQHF
>TRBJ1-2|TRBV9
CASSSTGTIPGYTF
>TRBJ1-1|TRBV15
CATSRVGAGNTEAFF
>TRBJ1-2|TRBV29-1
CSVDLSGGAYGYTF
>TRBJ2-6|TRBV5-1
CASSFRIRGAGANVLTF
>TRBJ2-1|TRBV7-2
CASSLASGGAYNEQFF
>TRBJ1-2|TRBV28
CASSSRGDGYTF
>TRBJ2-7|TRBV20-1
CSARLVRALYEQYF
>TRBJ2-7|TRBV3-1
CASSHTSGLYEQYF
>TRBJ1-1|TRBV5-6
CASSFTGQRTEAFF
>TRBJ2-5|TRBV20-1
CSASRGPGETQYF
>TRBJ2-1|TRBV15
CATDDPGTTVYNEQFF
>TRBJ1-5|TRBV5-8
CASSRRTGKGQPQHF
>TRBJ2-1|TRBV27
CASSFLAAPGNEQFF
>TRBJ1-5|TRBV20-1
CSASSGASEQPQHF
>TRBJ2-5|TRBV28
CASSLGVFGTQYF
>TRBJ2-3|TRBV12-3/TRBV12-4
CASSSAGGPTDTQYF
>TRBJ2-3|TRBV7-2
CASRSSVSTDTQYF
>TRBJ2-1|TRBV25-1
CASSWRLDRGNEQFF
>TRBJ2-7|TRBV5-1
CASRGSGIYEQYF
>TRBJ2-2|TRBV5-5
CASSWGQATGELFF
>TRBJ2-1|TRBV18
CASSPRGLAGGSTYNEQFF
>TRBJ2-7|TRBV7-9
CASSLAWGEASYEQYF
>TRBJ2-2|TRBV19
CAKRPLAKPNTGELFF
>TRBJ2-5|TRBV7-2
CASSFEWTARETQYF
>TRBJ2-5|TRBV5-1
CASSLARVTRGETQYF
>TRBJ2-5|TRBV29-1
CSVERRELAETQYF
>TRBJ1-4|TRBV7-9
CASSLRGTENEKLFF
>TRBJ2-2|TRBV28
CASQTIPWTGELFF
>TRBJ2-3|TRBV5-1
CASSSGLAGGGDTDTQYF
>TRBJ2-5|TRBV12-3/TRBV12-4
CASSERTGLGAQETQYF
>TRBJ1-2|TRBV30
CAWSPLAGYTF
>TRBJ1-1|TRBV12-2
CASRKIRAGSRNTEAFF
>TRBJ2-7|TRBV10-2
CASSEENPSSYEQYF
>TRBJ2-1|TRBV7-6
CASSLNPGQGPYNEQFF
>TRBJ2-2|TRBV3-1
CASSRDLTGELFF
>TRBJ2-7|TRBV12-3/TRBV12-4
CASSAAGYEQYF
>TRBJ2-3|TRBV19
CASSITGSTDTQYF
>TRBJ2-7|TRBV20-1
CSARGERGSHEQYF
>TRBJ1-2|TRBV3-1
CASSQPGEQANYGYTF
>TRBJ1-2|TRBV20-1
CSASRFNYGYTF
>TRBJ2-3|TRBV2
CASSEGTASTDTQYF
>TRBJ1-3|TRBV7-2
CASSPTAGNTIYF
>TRBJ2-7|TRBV6-5
CASSYSSPRGSYEQYF
>TRBJ1-2|TRBV5-1
CASSLDRYGYTF
>TRBJ1-5|TRBV20-1
CSASTGINQPQHF
>TRBJ2-1|TRBV7-8
CASSRDGQYYNEQFF
>TRBJ1-2|TRBV5-1
CASSLTLSGQGAYGYTF
>TRBJ2-5|TRBV11-2
CASSLDRAETQYF
>TRBJ2-5|TRBV5-4
CASSRQGTKEETQYF
>TRBJ1-1|TRBV5-5
CASATGGENTEAFF
>TRBJ2-1|TRBV9
CASSAGAPIYNEQFF
>TRBJ2-3|TRBV7-9
CASNPAGGGTDTQYF